This T cell receptor (beta chain) was retrieved from a study of technical replicates of blood from several donors. Clones were read by immunoSEQ multiplex PCR, and TCRdb kept only the in-frame ones, dropping some. The sample carries roughly 74,000 clones, roughly 91% recorded once. The junction had 5 bases not matched to a gene; V was cut back by 4 bases and J by 0 bases. Germline V gene lookup returns CDR1 SGHAT and CDR2 FQNNGV. There are 15 residues in the CDR3. The chain combines TRBV11-2 with TRBJ1-1; 7 bases match TRBD1. This receptor was taken from a human donor in good health. Source material: T cells isolated from PBMCs. CDR3 in amino acids: CASSSQGDMNTEAFF. The CDR3 DNA sequence: TGTGCCAGCAGCTCCCAGGGGGACATGAACACTGAAGCTTTCTTT.